Shown below are 18 T cell receptor beta chains from a single sample sequenced in a study of blood T cells in healthy people across ages. The use of a sample-barcoded 5' primer and a J-beta primer mix characterized a second PCR of about 6 to 12 cycles. TCRdb reprocessed the 5' RACE reads with MiXCR, giving one entry per CDR3 protein. The table shows under 1,100,000 distinct CDR3 sequences, with approximately 25% occurring only once. A further study also used this sample, focusing on T cells of mothers and their children.

Specimen: blood. The source is a girl aged 2 to 9 in good health.

This rearrangement joins TRBV12-3 or TRBV12-4 to TRBJ2-3; D is unresolved. CDR3 length: 17 amino acids. V dropped 4 bases and J dropped 2 bases, with 19 bases sitting between them. The CDR3 loop is CASSSTSRSIPTDTQYF. CDR3 in DNA: TGTGCCAGCAGTTCCACTTCACGATCCATTCCCACAGATACGCAGTATTTT.

The chain is built from TRBV15 and TRBJ2-5; 8 positions match TRBD2. The CDR3 runs to 14 residues. Trimming at V came to 0 bases and at J to 5 bases, leaving 2 bases not matched to a gene. Germline V gene lookup returns CDR1 LNHNV and CDR2 YYDKDF (reference sequence). CDR3: CATSRDSGMETQYF. DNA of the CDR3: TGTGCCACCAGCAGAGATAGCGGGATGGAGACCCAGTACTTC.

V is TRBV6-4 and J is TRBJ1-4, with a possible D match to TRBD1 (5 bases). Germline V gene sequence: CDR1 MRHNA, CDR2 SNTAGT. V was cut by 6 bases and J by 6 bases, with 14 bases left in between. The CDR3 is made up of 14 amino acids. The CDR3 is CASRPRDGDEKLFF. DNA of the CDR3: TGTGCCAGCAGACCCCGGGACGGAGATGAAAAACTGTTTTTT.

This clonotype was found a few times. The rearrangement uses TRBV25-1 and TRBJ2-1; perhaps TRBD1 as D (5 bases). Looked up from germline, CDR1 is MGHDK and CDR2 is SYGVNS. CDR3 length equals 14 residues. Trimming pared 3 bases from V and 4 bases from J, leaving 10 bases between. The DNA for the CDR3 is TGTGCCAGCAGTGAGTGGGGCGGTTACAATGAGCAGTTCTTC. Amino acid sequence: CASSEWGGYNEQFF.

The rearrangement joins TRBV6-1 to TRBJ2-2, with TRBD2 as a possible D gene (6 bases). Looked up from germline, CDR1 is MNHNS and CDR2 is SASEGT. The CDR3 sequence is 16 residues long. V lost 2 bases to trimming and J lost 4 bases, with 14 bases between them. CDR3 protein: CASSEIAGRRTGELFF. In nucleotides, the CDR3 is TGTGCCAGCAGTGAAATCGCAGGGAGGCGCACCGGGGAGCTGTTTTTT.

The chain carries TRBV5-1 and TRBJ2-7, with D unresolved. V was trimmed by 6 bases and J by 0 bases, leaving 13 bases between them. The V gene's germline CDR1 is SGHRS and CDR2 YFSETQ. This CDR3 has 14 amino acids. This chain's CDR3 is CASTPNSGSYEQYF. The CDR3 bases are TGCGCCAGCACCCCAAATAGTGGCTCCTACGAGCAGTACTTC.

This clonotype came up a few times. This chain connects TRBV20-1 to TRBJ2-7; D unclear. This CDR3 spans 15 amino acids. V lost 2 bases to trimming and J lost 0 bases, with 14 bases between them. CDR1 and CDR2 (germline): DFQATT, SNEGSKA (reference sequence). CDR3 in amino acids: CSARPELQSSYEQYF. Written as DNA, the CDR3 is TGCAGTGCTAGACCGGAACTTCAAAGCTCCTACGAGCAGTACTTC.

This clonotype has just a few counts. The chain carries TRBV5-1 and TRBJ2-5, with D hard to call. Germline V gene data show CDR1 as SGHRS and CDR2 as YFSETQ. Trimming removed 3 bases at V and 1 base at J, with 7 bases between. The CDR3 runs to 13 residues. The CDR3 loop is CASSWDLQETQYF. CDR3 nucleotides: TGCGCCAGCAGCTGGGATCTCCAAGAGACCCAGTACTTC.

This clonotype was counted between two and nine times. This chain uses TRBV12-5 with TRBJ2-1, with a weak D call TRBD2 (5 bases). Germline V lookup: CDR1 LGHNT, CDR2 FRNRAP. This CDR3 region has 14 residues. V was trimmed by 5 bases and J by 6 bases, leaving 14 bases between them. The CDR3 DNA reads TGTGCTAGTGGTGTCGGTTTGGGGAGCAATGAGCAGTTCTTC. Protein product: CASGVGLGSNEQFF.

This chain uses TRBV7-8 with TRBJ2-2, with D perhaps matching TRBD2 (5 bases). Trimming took off 7 bases at V and 3 bases at J, with 15 bases between the two ends. Germline V gene sequence: CDR1 SGHVS, CDR2 FQNEAQ. This CDR3 contains 15 residues. The CDR3 coding sequence is TGTGCCAGCACCCCCCTCGCGAGGGACACCGGGGAGCTGTTTTTT. It translates to CASTPLARDTGELFF.

This clonotype has at least ten counts. V and J are TRBV27 and TRBJ2-7; TRBD2 matches at 8 bases. This CDR3 spans 14 amino acids. Germline V CDR1 and CDR2: MNHEY, SMNVEV (reference sequence). Trimming took 3 bases from V and 4 from J; bases not matched to a gene: 5. The CDR3 DNA reads as TGTGCCAGCAGTTTGGCGGGGGGCGGTTACGAGCAGTACTTC. Translated, it gives CASSLAGGGYEQYF.

This clonotype was found many times. The chain uses TRBV3-1 and TRBJ2-7; D is possibly TRBD2 (5 bases). Trimming pared 1 base from V and 3 bases from J, leaving 10 bases between. Looked up from germline, CDR1 is LGHDT and CDR2 is YNNKEL (reference sequence). The CDR3 contains 14 residues. The CDR3, as DNA: TGTGCCAGCAGCCAAGTGGGAGACATCTACGAGCAGTACTTC. Residues: CASSQVGDIYEQYF.

V gene TRBV28 combines with J gene TRBJ2-1; 13 bases map to TRBD2. CDR1 MDHEN and CDR2 SYDVKM come from the germline V gene. The V segment lost 2 bases and the J segment 4 bases; nucleotides outside the gene matches: 5. The CDR3 is 17 residues long. CDR3 sequence: CASSLIGLAGEYNEQFF. The CDR3 coding sequence is TGTGCCAGCAGTTTAATCGGACTAGCGGGAGAGTACAATGAGCAGTTCTTC.

The chain is built from TRBV28 and TRBJ2-5, with 8 bases aligning to TRBD2. V shed 4 bases and J 2 bases; nucleotides not matched to a gene: 9. Looked up from germline, CDR1 is MDHEN and CDR2 is SYDVKM. This CDR3 comprises 16 residues. The CDR3: CASSSARLAGQETQYF. Here the CDR3 DNA reads TGTGCCAGCAGTTCCGCCCGATTAGCGGGACAAGAGACCCAGTACTTC.

The V and J genes are TRBV12-3 or TRBV12-4 and TRBJ1-2, with D uncertain. Deletions cut 5 bases from V and 10 bases from J, with 14 bases between. The CDR3 loop spans 12 amino acids. CDR3 loop: CASSQTGLYYTF. CDR3 nucleotide sequence: TGTGCCAGCAGTCAGACGGGCCTCTACTACACCTTC.

This clonotype has more than one count but fewer than ten. The chain is built from TRBV4-1 and TRBJ2-5; TRBD1 matches 8 bases. The CDR3 loop spans 16 amino acids. Germline CDR1 and CDR2: MGHRA and YSYEKL. J was trimmed by 3 bases and V by 0 bases; bases with no gene match: 6. CDR3 sequence (DNA): TGCGCCAGCAGCCAAGAGCATGAGACAGGGGAAGAGACCCAGTACTTC. Encoded protein: CASSQEHETGEETQYF.

J is TRBJ2-1 and V is TRBV6-5; 8 positions agree with TRBD2. V shed 0 bases and J 8 bases; nucleotides not matched to a gene: 3. Germline-derived CDR1 and CDR2 are MNHEY and SVGAGI. The CDR3 runs 14 residues. The CDR3 spells CASSYSLAGYEQFF. Here the CDR3 DNA reads TGTGCCAGCAGTTACTCCTTAGCGGGATATGAGCAGTTCTTC.

V is TRBV14 and J is TRBJ1-3, with 8 bases fitting TRBD1. The CDR3 has 18 residues. The ends lost 0 bases at V and 4 bases at J; junction bases unmatched: 11. Germline CDR1 SGHDN, CDR2 FVKESK. The CDR3 sequence is CASSQDNRQGRRGNTIYF. As DNA, the CDR3 is TGTGCCAGCAGCCAAGACAACCGACAGGGGAGGCGCGGAAACACCATATATTTT.